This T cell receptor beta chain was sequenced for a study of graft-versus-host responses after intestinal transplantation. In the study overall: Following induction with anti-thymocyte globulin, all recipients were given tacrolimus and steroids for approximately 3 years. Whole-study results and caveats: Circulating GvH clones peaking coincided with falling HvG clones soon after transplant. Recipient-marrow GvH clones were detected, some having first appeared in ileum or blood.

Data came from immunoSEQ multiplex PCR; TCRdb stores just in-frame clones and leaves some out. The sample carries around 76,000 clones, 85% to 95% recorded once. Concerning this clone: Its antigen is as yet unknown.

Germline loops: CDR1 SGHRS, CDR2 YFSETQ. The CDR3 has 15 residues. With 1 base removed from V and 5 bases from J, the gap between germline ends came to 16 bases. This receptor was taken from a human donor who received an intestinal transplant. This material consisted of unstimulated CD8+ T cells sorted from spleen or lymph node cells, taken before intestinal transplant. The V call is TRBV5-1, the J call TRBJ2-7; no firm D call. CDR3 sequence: CASSLNLGPQDEQYF. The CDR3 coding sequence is TGCGCCAGCAGCTTGAATTTGGGTCCCCAGGACGAGCAGTACTTC.